Reported below is one TCR beta chain. What it recognizes is unknown. This sample is drawn from a study of T cells in Graves' hyperthyroidism and ophthalmopathy. Amplification of TCR beta CDR3 regions used RNA as the template. A set of HTBI primers served as the primers for a first-round RT-PCR of the TCR CDR3. TCRdb re-called the multiplex PCR reads with MiXCR, one entry per CDR3 protein. The sample records about 200,000 distinct CDR3 sequences, about 17% being singletons. The V segment lost 2 bases and the J segment 2 bases; nucleotides outside the gene matches: 10. This CDR3 comprises 17 residues. Germline CDR1 and CDR2: SGHTA and FQGTGA. Study-wide results and limits: Among thyroid clonotypes expanded above 0.001, most also appeared in blood.

This chain connects TRBV7-3 to TRBJ2-3; 7 nucleotides align to TRBD2. The receptor was derived from a woman between 50 and 59 years old with Graves' hyperthyroidism. The specimen was blood. For the CDR3, the DNA is TGTGCCAGCAGCTTACGAGGACTAGTATTAAACACAGATACGCAGTATTTT. Residues: CASSLRGLVLNTDTQYF.